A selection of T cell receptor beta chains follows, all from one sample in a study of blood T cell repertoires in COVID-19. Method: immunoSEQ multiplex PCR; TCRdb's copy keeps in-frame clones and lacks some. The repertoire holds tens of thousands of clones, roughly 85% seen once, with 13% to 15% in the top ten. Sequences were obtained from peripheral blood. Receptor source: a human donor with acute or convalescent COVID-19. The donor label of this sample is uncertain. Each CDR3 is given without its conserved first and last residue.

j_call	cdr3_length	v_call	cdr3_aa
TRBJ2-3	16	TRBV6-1	ASSDRLSRVFGTDTQY
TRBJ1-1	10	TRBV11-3	ASSQGWTEAF
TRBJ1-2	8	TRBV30	AWSEGGYT
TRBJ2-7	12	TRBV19	ASSRGTNDYEQY
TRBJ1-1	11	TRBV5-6	ASSLNRGTEAF
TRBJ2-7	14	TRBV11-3	ASSQSRGRQSYEQY
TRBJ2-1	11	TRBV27	ASSLRGYNEQF
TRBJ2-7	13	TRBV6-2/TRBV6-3	ASSPWGGLSYEQY
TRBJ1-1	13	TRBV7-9	ASSRLQGSGTEAF
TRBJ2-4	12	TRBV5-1	ASSSTGDENIQY
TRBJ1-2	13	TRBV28	ASRPAASDPYGYT
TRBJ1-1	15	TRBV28	ASSPIRTGTPNTEAF
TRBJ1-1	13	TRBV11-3	ASSPRQGMNTEAF
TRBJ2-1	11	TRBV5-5	ASSLRTPNEQF
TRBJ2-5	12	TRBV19	ASSIVGIQETQY
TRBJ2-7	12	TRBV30	AWSLERATYEQY
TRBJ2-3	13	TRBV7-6	ASSSGGFKADTQY
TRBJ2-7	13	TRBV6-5	ASRRYSQGYYEQY
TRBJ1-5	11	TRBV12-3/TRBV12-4	ASSLPLNQPQH
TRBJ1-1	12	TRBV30	AWKTTGMNTEAF